A single sample gave rise to the 9 T cell receptor beta chains below, sequenced in a study of molecular identifiers for immune sequencing clone quantification. TCRdb re-analysed the PCR reads in MiXCR, keeping a single row per CDR3 protein. This table has around 460,000 distinct CDR3 sequences, 25% appearing once. The sequencing input was naive CD8+ T cells from blood, with Jurkat cell RNA spiked in. The subset is: FACS-sorted CD8+CD4-CCR7+CD45RA+ naive T cells. These receptors all stem from a human donor in good health. Some libraries in this study had Jurkat cell RNA spiked in.

On this clonotype itself: An end of the junction differs from the germline gene, which may be a read error. The rearrangement links TRBV28 to TRBJ2-5; the D gene is possibly TRBD1 (6 bases). The germline gives CDR1 MDHEN, CDR2 SYDVKM. This CDR3 comprises 16 residues. In DNA form, the CDR3 reads TGTGCCAGCAGTCTATGGGTAGGACAGAAACAAGAGACCCAGTACTTC. Its translation: CASSLWVGQKQETQYF. Filled out from reference TRBV28 and TRBJ2-5, the complete variable domain reads DVKVTQSSRYLVKRTGEKVFLECVQDMDHENMFWYRQDPGLGLRLIYFSYDVKMKEKGDIPEGYSVSREKKERFSLILESASTNQTSMYLCASSLWVGQKQETQYFGPGTRLLVL.

This clonotype was observed a few times. The chain links TRBV7-9 to TRBJ1-4, with D uncertain. CDR3 length equals 15 residues. CDR1 and CDR2 (germline): SEHNR, FQNEAQ (reference sequence). V was trimmed by 3 bases and J by 3 bases, leaving 11 bases between them. CDR3 in DNA: TGTGCCAGCAGCTTGTATTCCGGGCCTAATGAAAAACTGTTTTTT. Protein: CASSLYSGPNEKLFF. The full variable domain, completed using reference TRBV7-9 and TRBJ1-4, is DTGVSQNPRHKITKRGQNVTFRCDPISEHNRLYWYRQTLGQGPEFLTYFQNEAQLEKSRLLSDRFSAERPKGSFSTLEIQRTEQGDSAMYLCASSLYSGPNEKLFFGSGTQLSVL.

The table lists this clonotype with a few counts. The CDR3 nucleotides read TGTGCCAGTAGTATGCGGGACAGCCACTATGGCTACACCTTC. Its protein is CASSMRDSHYGYTF. This rearrangement joins TRBV19 to TRBJ1-2; 7 bases align to TRBD1. V shed 3 bases, J shed 3 bases, and the junction held 4 bases outside the gene matches. Germline V CDR1 and CDR2: LNHDA, SQIVND (reference sequence). The CDR3 has 14 amino acids.

A word on this clonotype: Its ends do not fully match the called genes, so a read error is possible. V gene TRBV9 combines with J gene TRBJ2-3; maybe TRBD1 (6 bases). This CDR3 has 15 residues. In germline, CDR1 is SGDLS, CDR2 YYNGEE. The CDR3 here is CASRVGGTSTDTQYF. As DNA, the CDR3 is TGTGCCAGCAGGGTAGGGGGTACTAGCACAGATACGCAGTATTTT. The full variable domain, with the rest looked up from reference TRBV9 and TRBJ2-3, is DSGVTQTPKHLITATGQRVTLRCSPRSGDLSVYWYQQSLDQGLQFLIQYYNGEERAKGNILERFSAQQFPDLHSELNLSSLELGDSALYFCASRVGGTSTDTQYFGPGTRLTVL.

This clonotype was seen more than once but under ten times. The J gene is TRBJ2-7, the V gene TRBV11-2; D remains ambiguous. CDR3 length: 16 residues. CDR1 is SGHAT and CDR2 is FQNNGV in the germline V gene. The V and J ends lost 5 bases and 0 bases respectively, with 17 bases between them. CDR3 sequence: CASSPRPGTLSYEQYF. The CDR3 coding sequence is TGTGCCAGCAGCCCCCGCCCAGGTACCCTCTCCTACGAGCAGTACTTC.

This sequence joins TRBV27 and TRBJ2-7; TRBD1 agrees at 8 bases. After removal of 6 bases from V and 5 bases from J, the junction contained 6 bases not matched to a gene. This CDR3 spans 13 amino acids. Germline CDR1 and CDR2: MNHEY and SMNVEV (reference sequence). The DNA for the CDR3 is TGTGCCAGCAGGAGGACAGGGACGGACGAGCAGTACTTC. Protein product: CASRRTGTDEQYF.

The chain recombines TRBV7-9 with TRBJ2-1; 11 nucleotides agree with TRBD2. Germline-derived CDR1 and CDR2 are SEHNR and FQNEAQ (reference sequence). This CDR3 comprises 16 residues. V shed 5 bases and J 7 bases; nucleotides not matched to a gene: 10. Written as DNA, the CDR3 is TGTGCCAGCAGCCCGGTAGCGGGAGGGCCGAGAAATGAGCAGTTCTTC. It is translated as CASSPVAGGPRNEQFF.

The genes are TRBV2 and TRBJ2-7, with D possibly matching TRBD2 (6 bases). The CDR3 totals 14 residues. Germline CDR1 reads SNHLY; CDR2 reads FYNNEI. With 4 bases removed from V and 2 bases from J, the gap between germline ends came to 12 bases. The CDR3 nucleotides read TGTGCCAGCAGTGTGGAGGGGCTGCCCTACGAGCAGTACTTC. This translates into CASSVEGLPYEQYF.

This clonotype was counted once. Since a much larger clone is just one base distant, this may be a read error. The chain carries TRBV12-3 or TRBV12-4 and TRBJ1-4; perhaps TRBD1 as D (6 bases). The CDR3 has 14 amino acids. The CDR3 spells CASSPPAGVEKLSF. CDR3 sequence (DNA): TGTGCCAGCAGTCCCCCCGCAGGGGTTGAAAAACTGTCTTTT.